This TCR beta chain was sequenced for a study of identical twins. Study outcomes and limitations: The authors drew conclusions from cross-sectional statistical analysis rather than following the same donors. High-abundance cord blood beta clonotypes had fewer insertions; memory repertoires showed none.

TCRdb passed the 5' RACE reads through MiXCR, listing each CDR3 protein once. The repertoire holds 1,800,000 or so distinct CDR3 sequences, with under 35% as singletons. Germline CDR1 and CDR2: MNHEY and SVGAGI. The V gene end was trimmed by 1 base and the J gene end by 4 bases; junction bases not matched to a gene: 8. The CDR3 has 16 residues. On this clonotype itself: The antigen is unknown.

The J gene is TRBJ2-3, the V gene TRBV6-5, with 7 bases matching TRBD2. The TCR comes from a newborn girl in good health. The sequenced material came from cord blood. CDR3 nucleotides: TGTGCCAGCAGTTACTATTATCCGGGAGGCGCAGATACGCAGTATTTT. Translated, it gives CASSYYYPGGADTQYF.